Ten or more counts support the clone carrying this TCR beta chain. Its specificity is unknown. These data are taken from a study of T cells after yellow fever vaccination. Study-wide points: Only a small proportion of the clonotypes turned up in both the CD4 and the CD8 compartments, likely arising from convergent recombination. Most primary-vaccination clones recurred post-booster (around 97% CD4, 85% to 90% CD8).

TCRdb fed the 5' RACE reads into MiXCR, producing one record per CDR3 protein. Seen here are some 110,000 distinct CDR3 sequences, 8% to 9.5% observed once, and the top ten hold 25%. Per the germline V gene, CDR1 is SGHTA and CDR2 is FQGNSA. This CDR3 region has 13 residues. V was cut by 0 bases and J by 14 bases, with 16 bases left in between. The starting material was CD8+ T cells sorted from PBMCs, obtained 45 days after the yellow fever booster vaccination. This clonotype was sampled from a man aged 25 to 45 who received the YFV17D yellow fever vaccine. The chain combines TRBV7-2 with TRBJ1-2, with D possibly being TRBD1 (5 bases). The CDR3 reads CASSLAVFQGWTF. The CDR3 DNA is TGTGCCAGCAGCTTAGCGGTATTTCAGGGTTGGACCTTC.